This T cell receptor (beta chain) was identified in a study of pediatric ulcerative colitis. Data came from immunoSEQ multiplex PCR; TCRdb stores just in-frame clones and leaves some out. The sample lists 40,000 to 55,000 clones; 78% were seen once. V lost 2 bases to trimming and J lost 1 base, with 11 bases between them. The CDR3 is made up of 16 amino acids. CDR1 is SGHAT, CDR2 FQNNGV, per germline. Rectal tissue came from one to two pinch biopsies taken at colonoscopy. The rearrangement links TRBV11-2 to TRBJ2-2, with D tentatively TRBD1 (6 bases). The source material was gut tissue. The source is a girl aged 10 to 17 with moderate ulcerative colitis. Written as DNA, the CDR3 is TGTGCCAGCAGCTTAACCTCGACAGGGAACACCGGGGAGCTGTTTTTT. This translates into CASSLTSTGNTGELFF.